This T cell receptor (beta chain) was recorded in a study of cytomegalovirus exposure and HLA in healthy donors. V was pared by 5 bases and J by 0 bases, with 3 bases of the junction left unmatched. Germline values: CDR1 MNHEY, CDR2 SVGAGI. CDR3 size: 15 residues. The PCR employed 60 Vbeta primers together with 13 Jbeta primers. Sequencing was performed with immunoSEQ multiplex PCR; in TCRdb, only in-frame clones are kept and a portion is missing. The data contain approximately 100,000 clones, around 84% of them seen just once; the ten biggest clones take up 1.2%. The chain recombines TRBV6-5 with TRBJ1-5; TRBD1 matches at 8 bases. The sequenced sample consisted of PBMCs. The source is a woman aged 18-29 years in good health and CMV-seronegative. CDR3 nucleotides: TGTGCCAGCAGTCCAGGGGGCTATAGCAATCAGCCCCAGCATTTT. Translation: CASSPGGYSNQPQHF.